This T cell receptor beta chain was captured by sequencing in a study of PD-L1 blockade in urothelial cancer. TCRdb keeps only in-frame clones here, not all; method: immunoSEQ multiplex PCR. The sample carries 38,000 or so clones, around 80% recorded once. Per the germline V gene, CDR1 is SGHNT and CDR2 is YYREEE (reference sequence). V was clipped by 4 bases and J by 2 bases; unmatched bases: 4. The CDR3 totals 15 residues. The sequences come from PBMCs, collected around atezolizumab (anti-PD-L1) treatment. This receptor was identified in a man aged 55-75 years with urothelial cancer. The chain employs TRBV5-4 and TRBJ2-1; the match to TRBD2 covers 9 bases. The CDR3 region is CASSISGGTYNEQFF. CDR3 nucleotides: TGTGCCAGCAGCATTAGCGGGGGAACCTACAATGAGCAGTTCTTC.